The TCR beta chain under discussion was sequenced for a study of T cell responses to AZD1222 COVID-19 vaccine. Study-level findings and limits: Among vaccine-associated CD4 TCRs, coverage spanned spike, with dominance at 160-218 and 743-854. Donor demographics were predominantly white British with a female majority; clonal diversity may be underestimated. Baseline serostatus was positive in only six AZD1222 recipients.

The repertoire was sequenced with immunoSEQ multiplex PCR; TCRdb's copy has only in-frame clones and lacks some. Of about 140,000 clones in the sample, more than 75% were seen once. The CDR3 runs 13 residues. Trimming took off 1 base at V and 6 bases at J, with 7 bases between the two ends. Germline lookup yields CDR1 SGHAT and CDR2 FQNNGV. Analyses pooled second doses at about 4 or about 12 weeks. About this clone itself: What it binds is not known.

The chain employs TRBV11-2 and TRBJ2-1; weak D call: TRBD2 (6 bases). The sequence came from an adult who received the AZD1222 COVID-19 vaccine. The input for sequencing was peripheral blood, taken 28 days after the second AZD1222 dose. Here the CDR3 DNA reads TGTGCCAGCAGCTTAGGACTAGTCAATGAGCAGTTCTTC. It is translated as CASSLGLVNEQFF.